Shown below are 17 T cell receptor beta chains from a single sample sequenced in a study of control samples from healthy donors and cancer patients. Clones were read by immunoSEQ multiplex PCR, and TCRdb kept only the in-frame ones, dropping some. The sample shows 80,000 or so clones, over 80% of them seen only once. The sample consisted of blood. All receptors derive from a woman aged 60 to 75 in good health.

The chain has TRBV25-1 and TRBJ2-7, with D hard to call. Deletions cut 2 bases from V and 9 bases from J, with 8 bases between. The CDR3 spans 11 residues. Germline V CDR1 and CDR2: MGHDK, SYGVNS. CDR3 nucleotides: TGTGCCAGCAGTGAAGACACCCTGCAGTACTTC. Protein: CASSEDTLQYF.

CDR3 loop: CASKKSAETLNTEAFF. In nucleotides, the CDR3 is TGTGCCAGCAAAAAATCGGCGGAGACACTGAACACTGAAGCTTTCTTT. The chain links TRBV2 to TRBJ1-1, with unresolved D. Germline values: CDR1 SNHLY, CDR2 FYNNEI. V lost 7 bases to trimming and J lost 0 bases, with 18 bases between them. This CDR3 has 16 amino acids.

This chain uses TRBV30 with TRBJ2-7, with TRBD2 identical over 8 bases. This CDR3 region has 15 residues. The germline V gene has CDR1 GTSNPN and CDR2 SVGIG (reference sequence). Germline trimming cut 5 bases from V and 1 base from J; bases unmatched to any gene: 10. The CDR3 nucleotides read TGTGCCTGGTCGGGGGGCACTAGCGGTTCCTACGAGCAGTACTTC. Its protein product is CAWSGGTSGSYEQYF.

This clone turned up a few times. The DNA of the CDR3 is TGTGCCAGCAGCGTCCGCGGGGGACAGACGAAAGAGACCCAGTACTTC. This gives the protein CASSVRGGQTKETQYF. The chain has TRBV7-9 and TRBJ2-5; D possibly uses TRBD1 or TRBD2 (7 bases each). V dropped 5 bases and J dropped 3 bases, with 19 bases sitting between them. CDR1 and CDR2 from the germline V gene are SEHNR and FQNEAQ (reference sequence). The CDR3 runs to 16 residues.

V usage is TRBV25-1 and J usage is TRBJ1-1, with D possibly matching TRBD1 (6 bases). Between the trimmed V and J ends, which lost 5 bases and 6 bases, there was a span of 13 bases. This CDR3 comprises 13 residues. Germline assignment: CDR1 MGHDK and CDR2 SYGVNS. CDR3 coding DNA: TGTGCCAGCAGTTCAGGGGAAGTCGCTGAAGCTTTCTTT. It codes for CASSSGEVAEAFF.

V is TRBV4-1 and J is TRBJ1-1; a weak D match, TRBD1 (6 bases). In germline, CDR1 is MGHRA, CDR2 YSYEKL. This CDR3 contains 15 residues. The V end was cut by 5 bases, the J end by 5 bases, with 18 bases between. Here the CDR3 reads CASSFTQGGRTEAFF. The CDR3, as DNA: TGCGCCAGCAGCTTTACACAGGGAGGGCGAACTGAAGCTTTCTTT.

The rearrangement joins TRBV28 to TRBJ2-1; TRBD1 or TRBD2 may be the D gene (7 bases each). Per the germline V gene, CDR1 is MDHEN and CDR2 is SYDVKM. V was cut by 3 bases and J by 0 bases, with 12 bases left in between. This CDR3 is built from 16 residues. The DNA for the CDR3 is TGTGCCAGCAGTTTCAGGGGGGGGAGCTCCTACAATGAGCAGTTCTTC. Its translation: CASSFRGGSSYNEQFF.

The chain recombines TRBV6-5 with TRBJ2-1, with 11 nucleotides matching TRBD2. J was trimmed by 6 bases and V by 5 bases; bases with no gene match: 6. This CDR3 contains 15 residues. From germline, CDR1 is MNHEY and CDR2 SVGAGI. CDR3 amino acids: CASSRGTSGTNEQFF. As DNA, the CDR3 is TGTGCCAGCAGTCGGGGGACTAGCGGAACCAATGAGCAGTTCTTC.

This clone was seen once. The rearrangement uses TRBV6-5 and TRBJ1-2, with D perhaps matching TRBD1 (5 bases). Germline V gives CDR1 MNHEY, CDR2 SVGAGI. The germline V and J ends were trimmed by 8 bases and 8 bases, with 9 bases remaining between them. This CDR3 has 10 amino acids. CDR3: CASGGGGYTF. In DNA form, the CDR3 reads TGTGCCAGCGGGGGGGGAGGCTACACCTTC.

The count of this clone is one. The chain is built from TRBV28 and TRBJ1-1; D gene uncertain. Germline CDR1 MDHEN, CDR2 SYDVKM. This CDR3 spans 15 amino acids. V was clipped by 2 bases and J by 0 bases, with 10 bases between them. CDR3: CASSLDFLVNTEAFF. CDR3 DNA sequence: TGTGCCAGCAGTTTAGACTTTTTGGTGAACACTGAAGCTTTCTTT.

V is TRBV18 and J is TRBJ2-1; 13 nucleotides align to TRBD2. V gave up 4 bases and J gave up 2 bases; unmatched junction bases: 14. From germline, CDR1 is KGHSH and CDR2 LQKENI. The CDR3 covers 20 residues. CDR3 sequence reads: CASSLQTGRLAGGTYNEQFF. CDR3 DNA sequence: TGTGCCAGCTCACTCCAGACAGGGAGACTAGCGGGAGGAACCTACAATGAGCAGTTCTTC.

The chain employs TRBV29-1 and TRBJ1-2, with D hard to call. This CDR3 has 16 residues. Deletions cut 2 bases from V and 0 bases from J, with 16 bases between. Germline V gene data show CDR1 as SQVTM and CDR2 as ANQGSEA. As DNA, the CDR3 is TGCAGCGTTGAACGAATAAAGGGCCTATCTAACTATGGCTACACCTTC. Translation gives CSVERIKGLSNYGYTF.

DNA of the CDR3: TGTGCCAGCAGCTTGGAATCTGGAAACACCATATATTTT. Residues: CASSLESGNTIYF. This sequence joins TRBV5-4 and TRBJ1-3; D is uncertain. Germline V gene lookup returns CDR1 SGHNT and CDR2 YYREEE (reference sequence). The V and J ends lost 0 bases and 1 base respectively, with 2 bases between them. This CDR3 has 13 amino acids.

CDR3 bases: TGTGCCAGCAGCTTACAAAAGGCCTGGCGCTACACCTTC. Its protein is CASSLQKAWRYTF. The genes are TRBV7-9 and TRBJ1-2; D is ambiguous. Per germline, CDR1 SEHNR and CDR2 FQNEAQ (reference sequence). This CDR3 is built from 13 residues. Trimming left V 2 bases short and J 9 bases short, with 13 bases between.

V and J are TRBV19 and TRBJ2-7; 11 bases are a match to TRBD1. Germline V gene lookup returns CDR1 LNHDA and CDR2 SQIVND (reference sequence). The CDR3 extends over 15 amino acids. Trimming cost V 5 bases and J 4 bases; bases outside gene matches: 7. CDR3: CASSVSGQGVYEQYF. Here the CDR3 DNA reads TGTGCCAGTAGTGTTTCGGGACAGGGGGTTTACGAGCAGTACTTC.

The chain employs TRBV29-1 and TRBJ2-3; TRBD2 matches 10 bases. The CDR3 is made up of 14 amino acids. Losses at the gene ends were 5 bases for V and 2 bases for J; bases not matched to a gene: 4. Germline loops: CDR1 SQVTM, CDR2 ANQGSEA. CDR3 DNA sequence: TGCAGCGTTTCGACTAGCGGGTACACAGATACGCAGTATTTT. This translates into CSVSTSGYTDTQYF.

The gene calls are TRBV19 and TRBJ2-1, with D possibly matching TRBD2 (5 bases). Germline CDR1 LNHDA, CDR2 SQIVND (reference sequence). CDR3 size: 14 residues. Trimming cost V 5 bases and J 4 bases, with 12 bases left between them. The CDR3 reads CASSVASSYNEQFF. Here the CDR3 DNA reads TGTGCCAGTAGTGTGGCTAGCTCATACAATGAGCAGTTCTTC.